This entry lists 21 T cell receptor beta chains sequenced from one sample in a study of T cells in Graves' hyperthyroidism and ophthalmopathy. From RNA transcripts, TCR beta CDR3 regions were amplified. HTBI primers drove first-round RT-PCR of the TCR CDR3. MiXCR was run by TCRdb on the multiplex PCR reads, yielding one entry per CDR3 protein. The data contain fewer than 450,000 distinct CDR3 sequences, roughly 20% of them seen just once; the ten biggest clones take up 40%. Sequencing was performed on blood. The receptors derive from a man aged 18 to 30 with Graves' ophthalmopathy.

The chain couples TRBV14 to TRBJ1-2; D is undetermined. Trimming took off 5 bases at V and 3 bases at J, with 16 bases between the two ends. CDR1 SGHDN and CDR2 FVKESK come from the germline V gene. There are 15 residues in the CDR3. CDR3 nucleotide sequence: TGTGCCAGCAGCGTTAGGGTAGCCAGACACTATGGCTACACCTTC. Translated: CASSVRVARHYGYTF.

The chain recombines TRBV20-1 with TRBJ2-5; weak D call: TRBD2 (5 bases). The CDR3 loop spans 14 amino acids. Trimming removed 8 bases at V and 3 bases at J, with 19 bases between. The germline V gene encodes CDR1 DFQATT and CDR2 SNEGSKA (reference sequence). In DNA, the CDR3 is TGCAGTACACAACACCGGGATCCAAAAGAGACCCAGTACTTC. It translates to CSTQHRDPKETQYF.

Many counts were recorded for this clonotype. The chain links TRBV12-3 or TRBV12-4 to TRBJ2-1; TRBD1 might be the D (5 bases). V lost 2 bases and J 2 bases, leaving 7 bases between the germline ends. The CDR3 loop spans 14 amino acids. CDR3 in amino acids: CASSLTGAYNEQFF. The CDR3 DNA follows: TGTGCCAGCAGTTTAACAGGAGCCTACAATGAGCAGTTCTTC.

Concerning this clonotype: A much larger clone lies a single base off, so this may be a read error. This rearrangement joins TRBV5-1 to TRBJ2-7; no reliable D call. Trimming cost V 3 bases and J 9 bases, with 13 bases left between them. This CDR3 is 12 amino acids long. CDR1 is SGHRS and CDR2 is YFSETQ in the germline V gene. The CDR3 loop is CASSSRGLGQYF. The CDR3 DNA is TGCGCCAGCAGCTCTCGAGGCCTCGGGCAGTACTTC.

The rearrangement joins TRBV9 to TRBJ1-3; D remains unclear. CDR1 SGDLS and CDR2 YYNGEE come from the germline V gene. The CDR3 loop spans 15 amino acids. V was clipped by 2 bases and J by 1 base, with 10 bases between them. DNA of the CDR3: TGTGCCAGCAGCGTCGGACTTACGTCTGGAAACACCATATATTTT. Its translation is CASSVGLTSGNTIYF.

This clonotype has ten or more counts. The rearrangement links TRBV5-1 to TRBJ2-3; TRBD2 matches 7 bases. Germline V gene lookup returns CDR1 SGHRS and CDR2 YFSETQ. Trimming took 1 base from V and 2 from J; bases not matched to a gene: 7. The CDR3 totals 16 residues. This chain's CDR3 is CASSLLAGVITDTQYF. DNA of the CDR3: TGCGCCAGCAGCTTGCTTGCGGGGGTGATCACAGATACGCAGTATTTT.

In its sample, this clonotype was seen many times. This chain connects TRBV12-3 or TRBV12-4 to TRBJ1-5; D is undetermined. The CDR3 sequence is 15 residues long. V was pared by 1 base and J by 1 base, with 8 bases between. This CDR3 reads CASSLDHQSNQPQHF. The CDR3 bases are TGTGCCAGCAGTTTAGACCACCAAAGCAATCAGCCCCAGCATTTT.

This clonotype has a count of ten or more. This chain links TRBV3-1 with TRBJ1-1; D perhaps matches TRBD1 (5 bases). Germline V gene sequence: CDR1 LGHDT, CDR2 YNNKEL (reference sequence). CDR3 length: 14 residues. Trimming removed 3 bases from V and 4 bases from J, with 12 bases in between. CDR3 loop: CASSQTVGGTEAFF. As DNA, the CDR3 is TGTGCCAGCAGCCAGACAGTCGGAGGCACTGAAGCTTTCTTT.

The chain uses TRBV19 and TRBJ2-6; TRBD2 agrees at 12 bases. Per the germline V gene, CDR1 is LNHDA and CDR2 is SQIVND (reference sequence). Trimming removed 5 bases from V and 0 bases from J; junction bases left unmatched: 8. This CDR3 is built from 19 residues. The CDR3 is CASSPSTSGGNSGANVLTF. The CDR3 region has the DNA TGTGCCAGTAGTCCCTCGACTAGCGGGGGTAACTCTGGGGCCAACGTCCTGACTTTC.

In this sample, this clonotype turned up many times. The CDR3 DNA follows: TGTGCCAGCAGCCAATACCCGGGACAGGGGGCCTATAATTCACCCCTCCACTTT. Its translation: CASSQYPGQGAYNSPLHF. The rearrangement links TRBV14 to TRBJ1-6, with TRBD1 matching 11 bases. V gave up 2 bases and J gave up 2 bases; unmatched junction bases: 5. In germline, CDR1 is SGHDN, CDR2 FVKESK. The CDR3 is 18 residues long. Drawing the rest from reference TRBV14 and TRBJ1-6, the complete variable domain is EAGVTQFPSHSVIEKGQTVTLRCDPISGHDNLYWYRRVMGKEIKFLLHFVKESKQDESGMPNNRFLAERTGGTYSTLKVQPAELEDSGVYFCASSQYPGQGAYNSPLHFGNGTRLTVT.

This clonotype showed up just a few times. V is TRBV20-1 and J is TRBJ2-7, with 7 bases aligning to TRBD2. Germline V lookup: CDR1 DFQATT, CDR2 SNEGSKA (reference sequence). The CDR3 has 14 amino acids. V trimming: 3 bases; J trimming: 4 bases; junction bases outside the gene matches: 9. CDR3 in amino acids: CSARGSSGNYEQYF. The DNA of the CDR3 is TGCAGTGCTAGGGGGTCTAGCGGAAATTACGAGCAGTACTTC.

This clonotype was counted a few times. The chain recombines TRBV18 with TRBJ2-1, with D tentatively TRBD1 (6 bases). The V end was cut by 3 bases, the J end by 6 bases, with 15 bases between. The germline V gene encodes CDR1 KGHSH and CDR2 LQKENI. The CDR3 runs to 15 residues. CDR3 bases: TGTGCCAGCTCACCGGCCACAGGGTGGGTCAATGAGCAGTTCTTC. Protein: CASSPATGWVNEQFF.

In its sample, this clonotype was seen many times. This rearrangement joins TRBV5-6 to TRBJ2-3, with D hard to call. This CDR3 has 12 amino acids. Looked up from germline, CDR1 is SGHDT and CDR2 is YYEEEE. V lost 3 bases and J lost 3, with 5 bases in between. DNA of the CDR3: TGTGCCAGCAGCTCAGAGACAGATACGCAGTATTTT. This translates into CASSSETDTQYF.

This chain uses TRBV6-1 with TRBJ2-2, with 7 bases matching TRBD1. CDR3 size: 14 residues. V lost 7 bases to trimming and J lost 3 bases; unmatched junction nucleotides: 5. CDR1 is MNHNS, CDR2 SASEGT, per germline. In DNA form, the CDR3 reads TGTGCCAGCATAGTGACAGGGTACACCGGGGAGCTGTTTTTT. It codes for CASIVTGYTGELFF.

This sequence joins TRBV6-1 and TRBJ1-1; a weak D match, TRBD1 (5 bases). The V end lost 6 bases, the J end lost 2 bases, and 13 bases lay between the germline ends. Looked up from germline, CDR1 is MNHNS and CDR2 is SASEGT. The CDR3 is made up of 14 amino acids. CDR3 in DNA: TGTGCCAGCAGATCAACGGGACCTAACACTGAAGCTTTCTTT. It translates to CASRSTGPNTEAFF.

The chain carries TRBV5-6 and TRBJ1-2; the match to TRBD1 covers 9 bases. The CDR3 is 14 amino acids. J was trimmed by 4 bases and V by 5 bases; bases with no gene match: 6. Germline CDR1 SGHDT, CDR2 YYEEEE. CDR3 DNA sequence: TGTGCCAGCAGTACAGGACAGGGGTTCTATGGCTACACCTTC. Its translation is CASSTGQGFYGYTF.

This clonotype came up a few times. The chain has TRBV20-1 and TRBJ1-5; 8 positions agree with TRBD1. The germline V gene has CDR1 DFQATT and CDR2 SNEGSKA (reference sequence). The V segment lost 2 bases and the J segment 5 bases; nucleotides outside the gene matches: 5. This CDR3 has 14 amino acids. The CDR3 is CSARNPTGDQPQHF. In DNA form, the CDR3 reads TGCAGTGCTAGAAATCCGACAGGGGATCAGCCCCAGCATTTT.

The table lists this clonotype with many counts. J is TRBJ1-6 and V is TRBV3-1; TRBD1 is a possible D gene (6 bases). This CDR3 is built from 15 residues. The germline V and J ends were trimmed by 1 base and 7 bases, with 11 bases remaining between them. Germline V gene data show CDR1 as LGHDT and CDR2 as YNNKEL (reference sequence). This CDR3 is CASSQGTGWNSPLHF. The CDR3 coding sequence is TGTGCCAGCAGCCAAGGCACAGGGTGGAATTCACCCCTCCACTTT.

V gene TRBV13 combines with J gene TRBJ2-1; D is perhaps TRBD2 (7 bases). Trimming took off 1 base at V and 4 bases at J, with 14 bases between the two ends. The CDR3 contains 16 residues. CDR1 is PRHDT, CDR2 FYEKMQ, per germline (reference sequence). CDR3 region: CASSLVTGGLYNEQFF. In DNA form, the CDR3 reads TGTGCCAGCAGCTTAGTAACGGGGGGCCTGTACAATGAGCAGTTCTTC.

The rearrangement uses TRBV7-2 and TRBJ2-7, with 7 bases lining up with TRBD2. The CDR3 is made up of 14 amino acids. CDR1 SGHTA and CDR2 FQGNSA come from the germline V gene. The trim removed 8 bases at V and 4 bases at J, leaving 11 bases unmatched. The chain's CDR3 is CASRWGGGSYEQYF. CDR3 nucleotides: TGTGCCAGCCGATGGGGGGGGGGATCTTACGAGCAGTACTTC.

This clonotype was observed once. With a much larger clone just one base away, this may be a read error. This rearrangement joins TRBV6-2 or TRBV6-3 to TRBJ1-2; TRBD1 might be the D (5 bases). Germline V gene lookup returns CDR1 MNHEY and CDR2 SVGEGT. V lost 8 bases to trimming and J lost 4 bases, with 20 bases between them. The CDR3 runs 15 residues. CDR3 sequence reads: CASSQGGRGSYGYTF. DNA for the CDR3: TGTGCCAGCTCCCAAGGCGGACGGGGGAGCTATGGCTACACCTTC.